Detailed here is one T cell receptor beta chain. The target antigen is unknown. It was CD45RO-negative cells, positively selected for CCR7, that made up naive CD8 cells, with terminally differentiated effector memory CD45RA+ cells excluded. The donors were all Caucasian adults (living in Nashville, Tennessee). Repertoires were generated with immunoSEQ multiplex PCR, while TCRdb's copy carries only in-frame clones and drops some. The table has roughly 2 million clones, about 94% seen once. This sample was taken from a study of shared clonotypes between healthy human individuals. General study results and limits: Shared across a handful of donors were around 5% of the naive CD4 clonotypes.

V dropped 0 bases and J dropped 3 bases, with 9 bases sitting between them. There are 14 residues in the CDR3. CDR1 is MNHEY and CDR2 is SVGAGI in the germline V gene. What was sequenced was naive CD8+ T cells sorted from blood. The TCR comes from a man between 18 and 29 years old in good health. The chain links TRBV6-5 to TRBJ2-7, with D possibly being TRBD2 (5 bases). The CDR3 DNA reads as TGTGCCAGCAGTTACTCGAAAGACTACTACGAGCAGTACTTC. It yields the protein CASSYSKDYYEQYF.